Listed here is a single TCR beta chain. Its antigen is not known. Only in-frame clones appear in the TCRdb table, and some are missing; sequencing was by immunoSEQ multiplex PCR. The data hold fewer than 40,000 clones, with roughly 70% observed a single time. Viral peptide pool expansion of antigen-specific CD4+ T cells preceded sequencing in the ViraFEST assay. Investigators separated out CD4+ T cells once around eleven days of culture had passed. The healthy vaccine recipients, who had no prior SARS-CoV-2 infection, showed negative nucleocapsid antibodies. The CDR3 extends over 15 amino acids. Germline CDR1 MNHEY, CDR2 SVGAGI. V lost 2 bases, J lost 6 bases, and 11 bases lay in between. The sample belongs to a study of vaccination effects on CD4 cells after COVID-19. General study findings and limits: Clonal contraction was marked in infection- and vaccine-induced clones late after vaccination.

The sample consisted of CD4+ T cells from PBMCs cultured with SARS-CoV-2 spike peptides, taken before COVID-19 vaccination. The clonotype originates from a human donor who received a COVID-19 vaccine. The V gene is TRBV6-5, the J gene TRBJ1-6, with D perhaps TRBD1 (5 bases). The CDR3 region is CASSYTGTGNSPLHF. CDR3 nucleotide sequence: TGTGCCAGCAGTTACACCGGGACGGGTAATTCACCCCTCCACTTT.